The 12 T cell receptor beta chains below were found in one sample sequenced in a study of cytomegalovirus exposure and HLA in healthy donors. 13 Jbeta primers and 60 Vbeta primers were used for the PCR. The repertoire was sequenced with immunoSEQ multiplex PCR; TCRdb's copy has only in-frame clones and lacks some. The data contain 200,000 to 250,000 clones, around 83% of them singletons. Specimen: PBMCs. The receptors here all came from a girl aged 5-17 years in good health and CMV-seronegative.

This chain connects TRBV7-2 to TRBJ2-5; D gene unclear. CDR1 SGHTA and CDR2 FQGNSA come from the germline V gene. This CDR3 contains 13 residues. Deletions cut 1 base from V and 4 bases from J, with 7 bases between. CDR3 bases: TGTGCCAGCAGCTTAGTGGCGGTAGAGACCCAGTACTTC. Protein: CASSLVAVETQYF.

The chain links TRBV28 to TRBJ2-2; the match to TRBD2 covers 15 bases. The CDR3 has 20 residues. Trimming took 0 bases from V and 5 from J; bases not matched to a gene: 10. In germline, CDR1 is MDHEN, CDR2 SYDVKM. The CDR3 loop is CASSLWRTSGRARHTGELFF. CDR3 DNA: TGTGCCAGCAGTTTATGGAGGACTAGCGGGAGGGCGCGTCATACCGGGGAGCTGTTTTTT.

The chain uses TRBV27 and TRBJ2-7, with TRBD1 matching over 8 bases. Germline loops: CDR1 MNHEY, CDR2 SMNVEV (reference sequence). The CDR3 is 15 residues long. The ends lost 2 bases at V and 2 bases at J; junction bases unmatched: 5. The CDR3 DNA reads TGTGCCAGCAGTTTAGCGACAGGGGTAACCTACGAGCAGTACTTC. It codes for CASSLATGVTYEQYF.

The chain carries TRBV28 and TRBJ1-2, with D unclear. Germline-derived CDR1 and CDR2 are MDHEN and SYDVKM. V lost 8 bases, J lost 13 bases, and 20 bases lay in between. There are 12 residues in the CDR3. The DNA for the CDR3 is TGTGCCAGCTCAAAAGAACAGATCAGCCGCACCTTC. This gives the protein CASSKEQISRTF.

The chain uses TRBV7-9 and TRBJ2-7; the D is unclear. This CDR3 region has 14 residues. Germline CDR1 is SEHNR and CDR2 is FQNEAQ (reference sequence). Trimming stripped 7 bases from V and 3 bases from J, with 16 bases between. As DNA, the CDR3 is TGTGCCAGCATGGCCGCCGAATTTGACTACGAGCAGTACTTC. This encodes CASMAAEFDYEQYF.

The CDR3 protein is CAWSVHGNGYTF. The CDR3 DNA sequence: TGTGCCTGGAGTGTACACGGGAATGGCTACACCTTC. This chain links TRBV30 with TRBJ1-2; D not resolved. CDR3 length: 12 residues. Germline V gene data show CDR1 as GTSNPN and CDR2 as SVGIG (reference sequence). Trimming removed 0 bases from V and 6 bases from J, with 8 bases in between.

The chain recombines TRBV7-2 with TRBJ2-2, with a weak D call TRBD1 (6 bases). Germline V CDR1 and CDR2: SGHTA, FQGNSA. V was shortened by 4 bases and J by 0 bases, with 9 bases between the two germline ends. CDR3 size: 15 residues. CDR3 residues: CASSSRGPNTGELFF. The CDR3 coding sequence is TGTGCCAGCAGCTCCAGGGGTCCGAACACCGGGGAGCTGTTTTTT.

This clone was picked up a small number of times. The gene calls are TRBV5-8 and TRBJ1-5; 8 positions match TRBD1. The length of the CDR3 is 15 residues. Germline loops: CDR1 SGHTS, CDR2 YDEGEE. V lost 3 bases to trimming and J lost 3 bases; unmatched junction nucleotides: 5. Here the CDR3 DNA reads TGTGCCAGCAGCTCGGACAGGGCCTTCAATCAGCCCCAGCATTTT. It is translated as CASSSDRAFNQPQHF.

This sequence joins TRBV28 and TRBJ2-7; D remains unclear. This CDR3 has 17 amino acids. Germline assignment: CDR1 MDHEN and CDR2 SYDVKM. The ends were cut back, 2 bases at V and 4 bases at J, with 21 bases in the middle. The CDR3 region is CASSLIGAKSRPYEQYF. The CDR3 DNA reads TGTGCCAGCAGTTTAATAGGAGCCAAATCGCGCCCTTACGAGCAGTACTTC.

The chain combines TRBV6-5 with TRBJ2-3; no definite D call. The length of the CDR3 is 11 residues. Germline assignment: CDR1 MNHEY and CDR2 SVGAGI. The ends were cut back, 6 bases at V and 8 bases at J, with 9 bases in the middle. CDR3 in DNA: TGTGCCAGCAGCCCCCCCTGTACGCAGTATTTT. Its protein product is CASSPPCTQYF.

The rearrangement links TRBV5-6 to TRBJ1-1; D is unclear. The CDR3 sequence is 16 residues long. Trimming took off 3 bases at V and 5 bases at J, with 20 bases between the two ends. Looked up from germline, CDR1 is SGHDT and CDR2 is YYEEEE. CDR3 protein: CASSSAGEGFATEAFF. CDR3 nucleotide sequence: TGTGCCAGCAGCTCGGCCGGGGAGGGCTTCGCGACTGAAGCTTTCTTT.

This clone was seen only a few times. The chain combines TRBV10-1 with TRBJ1-5; 7 positions match TRBD1. The V gene's germline CDR1 is WNHNN and CDR2 SYGVQD (reference sequence). CDR3 size: 16 residues. V gave up 7 bases and J gave up 6 bases; unmatched junction bases: 15. The DNA of the CDR3 is TGCGCCAGCACCCAGGGGGGTGGAGGTCATTGTCAGCCCCAGCATTTT. Translated, it gives CASTQGGGGHCQPQHF.